The following is a T cell receptor beta chain sequence with its context. Its antigen remains unidentified. This record belongs to a study of cytomegalovirus exposure and HLA in healthy donors. Turning to the study itself: Of all 360 or so donors who were genotyped, roughly 81% belonged to the Caucasian-associated ancestry cluster.

Vbeta (60) and Jbeta (13) primers were used in the PCR. Repertoires were generated with immunoSEQ multiplex PCR, while TCRdb's copy carries only in-frame clones and drops some. The sample has about 160,000 clones, approximately 80% seen once; the top ten hold around 2%. Overall study results and limits: In a later analysis, most CMV-associated TCR beta chains appeared HLA-restricted.

This sequence originates from a man in his forties or fifties in good health and CMV-seropositive. The sample comprised PBMCs.

The CDR3 coding sequence is TGTGCCATCAGTGAGTCCAGTCAGGGGGTCATTGTCCGCTATGGCTACACCTTC. As protein: CAISESSQGVIVRYGYTF. This chain connects TRBV10-3 to TRBJ1-2; 7 bases agree with TRBD1. Trimming removed 0 bases from V and 4 bases from J; junction bases left unmatched: 14. CDR1 and CDR2 (germline): ENHRY, SYGVKD. The CDR3 is 18 amino acids.